This TCR beta chain is drawn from a study of blood T cell repertoires in COVID-19. Looking at the study overall: Both acute and convalescent COVID-19 samples were obtained from the United States, Italy and Spain. The analysed material was cDNA or gDNA that came from T cells, B-cell-depleted T cells, or PBMCs.

The authors' processing: Estimation of nucleated cell counts was performed using reference gene primer amplification. Using immunoSEQ multiplex PCR, the repertoire was profiled, and TCRdb retains in-frame clones only, with some absent. The V and J calls and clone size were taken over from that table, and D and trimming were inferred from the DNA. The table shows fewer than 350,000 clones, with around nine tenths occurring only once. The V segment lost 7 bases and the J segment 5 bases; nucleotides outside the gene matches: 6. This CDR3 has 14 residues. Germline CDR1 reads SGHDT; CDR2 reads YYEEEE. Patients from Seattle were sampled longitudinally, starting during active infection.

Sequenced input: peripheral blood. The origin of this receptor is a woman aged 60 to 75 with COVID-19, enrolled during active disease. This sequence joins TRBV5-6 and TRBJ2-1, with 10 bases lining up with TRBD1. The CDR3 DNA reads as TGTGCCAGCTCCGGGACAGGGGTTGACAATGAGCAGTTCTTC. This sequence encodes CASSGTGVDNEQFF.